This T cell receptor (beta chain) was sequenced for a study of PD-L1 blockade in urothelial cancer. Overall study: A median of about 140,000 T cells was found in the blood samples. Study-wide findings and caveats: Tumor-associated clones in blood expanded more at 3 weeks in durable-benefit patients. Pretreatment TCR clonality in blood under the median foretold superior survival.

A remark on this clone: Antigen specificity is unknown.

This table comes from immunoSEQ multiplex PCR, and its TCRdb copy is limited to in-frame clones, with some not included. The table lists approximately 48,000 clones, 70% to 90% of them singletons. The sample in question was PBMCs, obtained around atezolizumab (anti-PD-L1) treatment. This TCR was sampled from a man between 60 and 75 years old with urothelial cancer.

The CDR3 protein is CATSSSGNTIYF. CDR3 sequence (DNA): TGTGCCACGAGTAGCTCTGGAAACACCATATATTTT. This rearrangement joins TRBV10-3 to TRBJ1-3, with D unresolved. The CDR3 is 12 residues long. With 10 bases removed from V and 0 bases from J, the gap between germline ends came to 7 bases. Germline V lookup: CDR1 ENHRY, CDR2 SYGVKD.